This paragraph covers one TCR beta chain sequence. The data were taken from a study of blood T cell repertoires in COVID-19. Libraries were prepared by immunoSEQ multiplex PCR; TCRdb keeps only in-frame clonotypes and omits some of them. The sample lists about 200,000 clones, around four fifths occurring once. The CDR3 totals 14 residues. Germline values: CDR1 SGHRS, CDR2 YFSETQ. V lost 4 bases and J lost 1, with 9 bases in between. The sequencing input was peripheral blood. The TCR comes from a woman between 65 and 79 years old with active or convalescent COVID-19. The chain recombines TRBV5-1 with TRBJ1-5, with D perhaps TRBD1 (6 bases). The CDR3 nucleotides read TGCGCCAGCAGCCCGGGGACAAGCAATCAGCCCCAGCATTTT. It translates to CASSPGTSNQPQHF.